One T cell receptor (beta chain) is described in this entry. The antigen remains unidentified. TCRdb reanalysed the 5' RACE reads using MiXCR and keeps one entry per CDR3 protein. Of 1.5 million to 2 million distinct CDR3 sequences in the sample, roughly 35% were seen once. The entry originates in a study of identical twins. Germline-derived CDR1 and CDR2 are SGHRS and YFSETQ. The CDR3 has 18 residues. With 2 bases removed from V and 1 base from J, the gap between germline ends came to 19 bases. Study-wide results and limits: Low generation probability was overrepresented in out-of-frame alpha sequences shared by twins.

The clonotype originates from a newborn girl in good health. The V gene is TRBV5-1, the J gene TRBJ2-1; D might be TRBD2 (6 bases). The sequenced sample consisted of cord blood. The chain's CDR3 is CASSFRAAGIASYNEQFF. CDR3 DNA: TGCGCCAGCAGCTTTCGGGCAGCGGGCATAGCGTCCTACAATGAGCAGTTCTTC. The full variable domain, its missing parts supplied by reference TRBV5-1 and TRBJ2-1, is KAGVTQTPRYLIKTRGQQVTLSCSPISGHRSVSWYQQTPGQGLQFLFEYFSETQRNKGNFPGRFSGRQFSNSRSEMNVSTLELGDSALYLCASSFRAAGIASYNEQFFGPGTRLTVL.